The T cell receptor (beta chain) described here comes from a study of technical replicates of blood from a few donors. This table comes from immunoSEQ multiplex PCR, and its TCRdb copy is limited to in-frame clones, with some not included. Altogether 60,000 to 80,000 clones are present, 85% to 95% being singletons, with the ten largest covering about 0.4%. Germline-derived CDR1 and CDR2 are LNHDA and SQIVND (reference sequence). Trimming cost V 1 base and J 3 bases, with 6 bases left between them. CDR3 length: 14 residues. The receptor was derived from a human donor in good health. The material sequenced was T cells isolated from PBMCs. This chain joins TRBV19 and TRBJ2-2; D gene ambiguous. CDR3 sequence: CASSIGRYTGELFF. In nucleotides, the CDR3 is TGTGCCAGTAGTATAGGGCGGTACACCGGGGAGCTGTTTTTT.